These T cell receptor beta chains were read from a single sample in a study of CD8 T cells in Susac syndrome. TCRdb re-derived calls from the immunoSEQ multiplex PCR reads in MiXCR, one entry per CDR3 protein. The sample holds hundreds of thousands of distinct CDR3 sequences, approximately 85% seen once. Sequences were obtained from CD8+ T cells from PBMCs. Receptor source: a human donor with multiple sclerosis. CDR3s include the opening cysteine and the closing phenylalanine or tryptophan. D genes are given only for firm matches. Size tells how often a clone was seen (once, few, many) or the class of an expanded clone, and some rows leave it out.

d_gene | j_gene | abundance | v_gene | CDR3nt | CDR3aa
NA | TRBJ2-1 | NA | TRBV6-1 | TGTGCCAGCAGCGGAGGGGGCGGCCTTAACAATGAGCAGTTCTTC | CASSGGGGLNNEQFF
TRBD1 | TRBJ2-1 | NA | TRBV6-5 | TGTGCCAGCAGTTTAGAGACAGGGGGCTCATATGAGCAGTTCTTC | CASSLETGGSYEQFF
NA | TRBJ1-1 | NA | TRBV7-2 | TGTGCCAGCAGCTTAAACTATGACCTTAACGGGGCTGAAGCTTTCTTT | CASSLNYDLNGAEAFF
NA | TRBJ1-2 | NA | TRBV19 | TGTGCCAGTAGTATCTCCAGGGACTATGGCTACACCTTC | CASSISRDYGYTF
TRBD1 | TRBJ1-4 | NA | TRBV4-1 | TGCGCCAGCAGCCACCAGACAGGGGAGAACGAAAAACTGTTTTTT | CASSHQTGENEKLFF
NA | TRBJ1-5 | NA | TRBV27 | TGTGCCAGCAGTTTATCCGGTCAAGTATCGAGGCCCCAGCATTTT | CASSLSGQVSRPQHF
NA | TRBJ2-5 | NA | TRBV10-2 | TGCGCCAGCAGTGAGGGGTGGGCGGGGGCCGGTGAGACCCAGTACTTC | CASSEGWAGAGETQYF
NA | TRBJ1-4 | NA | TRBV28 | TGTGCCAGCAGTCCCGGGACACCTAATGAAAAACTGTTTTTT | CASSPGTPNEKLFF
NA | TRBJ1-5 | NA | TRBV28 | TGTGCCAGCAGTTCCAGGGGATGGAATCAGCCCCAGCATTTT | CASSSRGWNQPQHF
NA | TRBJ1-1 | NA | TRBV29-1 | TGCAGCGTTGATACAGGGATCACTGAAGCTTTCTTT | CSVDTGITEAFF
TRBD2 | TRBJ2-7 | NA | TRBV28 | TGTGCCAGCAGACCCGATCGGACTAGCTCCTACGAGCAGTACTTC | CASRPDRTSSYEQYF
TRBD1 | TRBJ1-4 | NA | TRBV5-6 | TGTGCCAGCAGACTGTACAGGGGGCGAAGTGGGACTAATGAAAAACTGTTTTTT | CASRLYRGRSGTNEKLFF
TRBD2 | TRBJ2-7 | NA | TRBV10-3 | TGTGCCATCCTCGGACTAGCGGGAGGGCCGAGCGAGCAGTACTTC | CAILGLAGGPSEQYF
TRBD1 | TRBJ2-5 | NA | TRBV12-3/TRBV12-4 | TGTGCCAGCAGTCCCAGGACAGGGGGGGGAGAGACCCAGTACTTC | CASSPRTGGGETQYF
NA | TRBJ2-3 | once | TRBV27 | TGTGCCAGCAGTAAAACCTGGGCTGTGGCAGATACGCAGTATTTT | CASSKTWAVADTQYF
NA | TRBJ2-7 | few | TRBV3-1 | TGTGCCAGCAGCCCGACAGGATCCTCCTACGAGCAGTACTTC | CASSPTGSSYEQYF
NA | TRBJ1-1 | NA | TRBV6-1 | TGTGCCAGCAGCCCCGCATCAGGGATGAACACTGAAGCTTTCTTT | CASSPASGMNTEAFF
NA | TRBJ2-1 | NA | TRBV28 | TGTGCCAGCAGCAAGCCCTGGGATTTGAGCTCCTACAATGAGCAGTTCTTC | CASSKPWDLSSYNEQFF
TRBD2 | TRBJ2-2 | NA | TRBV5-1 | TGCGCCAGCGGTGAGCGGGGGCCTTACACCGGGGAGCTGTTTTTT | CASGERGPYTGELFF
NA | TRBJ2-7 | once | TRBV13 | TGTGCCAGCAGCGACGGCCTTGGAAACGAGCAGTACTTC | CASSDGLGNEQYF
NA | TRBJ1-1 | NA | TRBV2 | TGTGCCAGCACGGGACAGAACACTGAAGCTTTCTTT | CASTGQNTEAFF
TRBD1 | TRBJ2-7 | NA | TRBV12-3/TRBV12-4 | TGTGCCAGCAGTTCCCGGGACAGGGGACAACTCTACGAGCAGTACTTC | CASSSRDRGQLYEQYF
TRBD1 | TRBJ1-1 | NA | TRBV6-5 | TGTGCCAGCAGTTACTTCACCCCCGGGACAGGGGGCTTCCGCACTGAAGCTTTCTTT | CASSYFTPGTGGFRTEAFF
NA | TRBJ1-3 | NA | TRBV20-1 | TGCAGTGCTAGAGATCGGCCCACGGGACTTGGAAACACCATATATTTT | CSARDRPTGLGNTIYF
NA | TRBJ2-4 | NA | TRBV10-1 | TGCGCCAGCAGTGAGTCGACTGGGGGGGGCCATTACATTCAGTACTTC | CASSESTGGGHYIQYF
TRBD2 | TRBJ2-5 | NA | TRBV5-6 | TGTGCCAGCGGGCTAGCGGGACAAAAATCCACCCAAGAGACCCAGTACTTC | CASGLAGQKSTQETQYF
TRBD2 | TRBJ2-3 | once | TRBV7-2 | TGTGCCAGCAGCCCCCGGACTAGCGGGGGGGCCGGAGATACGCAGTATTTT | CASSPRTSGGAGDTQYF
TRBD1 | TRBJ1-1 | NA | TRBV12-3/TRBV12-4 | TGTGCCAGCAGACTCGACAGGGGCCGAGACACTGAAGCTTTCTTT | CASRLDRGRDTEAFF
NA | TRBJ2-5 | NA | TRBV4-1 | TGCGCCAGCAGCCAAGATTGGGGGAGGACGACCCAGTACTTC | CASSQDWGRTTQYF
NA | TRBJ2-2 | NA | TRBV27 | TGTGCCAGCAGTTTGGTGACAGTGGCCGGGGAGCTGTTTTTT | CASSLVTVAGELFF
NA | TRBJ2-1 | NA | TRBV2 | TGTGCCAGCAGTGAAATTGGCAATGAGCAGTTCTTC | CASSEIGNEQFF
NA | TRBJ2-6 | NA | TRBV28 | TGTGCCAGCAGTCGTAATGGGGCCAACGTCCTGACTTTC | CASSRNGANVLTF
TRBD1 | TRBJ2-3 | NA | TRBV5-1 | TGCGCCACCCCCCTTCCGGGACAGCACACAGATACGCAGTATTTT | CATPLPGQHTDTQYF
TRBD1 | TRBJ2-7 | once | TRBV5-1 | TGCGCCAGCAGCTGGGGACAGGGTGAGGACGAGCAGTACTTC | CASSWGQGEDEQYF
TRBD1 | TRBJ1-1 | NA | TRBV5-4 | TGTGCCAGCAGCCCAGGGGGCAGCGGGACTGAAGCTTTCTTT | CASSPGGSGTEAFF
TRBD1 | TRBJ2-7 | few | TRBV28 | TGTGCCAGCAGTTCCGACAGGGAGCCATTCTACGAGCAGTACTTC | CASSSDREPFYEQYF
NA | TRBJ2-7 | few | TRBV7-6 | TGTGCCAGCACCCCGGGGAGCCCTTCCCACGAGCAGTACTTC | CASTPGSPSHEQYF
NA | TRBJ2-1 | NA | TRBV7-6 | TGTGCCAGCAGCTCCGTCTCGAGTTTTCGTGAGCAGTTCTTC | CASSSVSSFREQFF
NA | TRBJ1-1 | NA | TRBV14 | TGTGCCAGCAGCCAAGCGCTATTCGTCTCGTTCTCTGAAGCTTTCTTT | CASSQALFVSFSEAFF
NA | TRBJ1-1 | NA | TRBV20-1 | TGCGGTGCTTCCGTCGAGGGGACGAACACTGAAGCTTTCTTT | CGASVEGTNTEAFF
NA | TRBJ1-2 | NA | TRBV27 | TGTGCCAGCAGTTTAAGGGGGTTCCAATATGGCTACACCTTC | CASSLRGFQYGYTF
NA | TRBJ2-2 | NA | TRBV19 | TGTGCCAGTAGTATGTGGACACAGAACACCGGGGAGCTGTTTTTT | CASSMWTQNTGELFF
TRBD1 | TRBJ2-7 | NA | TRBV2 | TGTGCCAGCAGTGTGGGGACAGGCGTTATCGAGCAGTACTTC | CASSVGTGVIEQYF
TRBD2 | TRBJ2-7 | NA | TRBV6-2/TRBV6-3 | TGTGCCAGCAGTTACTCGGAGCGGGAGGACTTCGATAAGTACGAGCAGTACTTC | CASSYSEREDFDKYEQYF
NA | TRBJ2-7 | NA | TRBV29-1 | TGCAGCGTTGGGCGATCCGACTCCTACGAGCAGTACTTC | CSVGRSDSYEQYF